Presented here are 2 T cell receptor beta chains from one specimen sequenced in a study of blood T cell repertoires in COVID-19. The table came from immunoSEQ multiplex PCR; TCRdb's copy has only in-frame clones and leaves some out. The table includes tens of thousands of clones, roughly 87% detected once. Material: peripheral blood. These receptors were taken from a man between 60 and 70 years old with acute or convalescent COVID-19.

The chain combines TRBV5-1 with TRBJ1-4; weak D call: TRBD1 (5 bases). The CDR3 runs to 16 residues. V was shortened by 4 bases and J by 4 bases, with 17 bases between the two germline ends. Germline assignment: CDR1 SGHRS and CDR2 YFSETQ. The CDR3 nucleotides read TGCGCCAGCAGCCCGGGAGGGACGGCTGATAATGAAAAACTGTTTTTT. Translating gives CASSPGGTADNEKLFF. Together with reference TRBV5-1 and TRBJ1-4, the CDR3 gives the full variable domain: KAGVTQTPRYLIKTRGQQVTLSCSPISGHRSVSWYQQTPGQGLQFLFEYFSETQRNKGNFPGRFSGRQFSNSRSEMNVSTLELGDSALYLCASSPGGTADNEKLFFGSGTQLSVL.

The chain combines TRBV19 with TRBJ1-5; 7 bases align to TRBD1. With 4 bases clipped from V and 4 bases from J, the junction kept 7 bases outside the gene matches. The CDR3 extends over 15 amino acids. The germline CDR1 and CDR2 sequences are LNHDA and SQIVND (reference sequence). CDR3 amino acids: CASSTHTGVNQPQHF. Written as DNA, the CDR3 is TGTGCCAGTAGTACCCATACAGGGGTGAATCAGCCCCAGCATTTT.